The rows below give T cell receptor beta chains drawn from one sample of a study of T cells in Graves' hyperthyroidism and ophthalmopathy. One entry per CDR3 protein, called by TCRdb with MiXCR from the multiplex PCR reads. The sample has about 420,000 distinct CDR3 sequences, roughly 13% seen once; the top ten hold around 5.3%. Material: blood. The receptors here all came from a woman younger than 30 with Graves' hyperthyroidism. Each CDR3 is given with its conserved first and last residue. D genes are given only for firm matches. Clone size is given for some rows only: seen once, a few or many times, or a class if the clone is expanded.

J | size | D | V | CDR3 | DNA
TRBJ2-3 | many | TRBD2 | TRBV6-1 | CASSLAGFADTQYF | TGTGCCAGCTCACTAGCGGGATTTGCAGATACGCAGTATTTT
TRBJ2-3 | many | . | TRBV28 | CASSYLFTDTQYF | TGTGCCAGCAGTTATCTGTTCACAGATACGCAGTATTTT
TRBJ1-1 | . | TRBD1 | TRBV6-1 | CASRAEGADRDTEAFF | TGTGCCAGCAGAGCGGAGGGGGCCGATCGGGACACTGAAGCTTTCTTT
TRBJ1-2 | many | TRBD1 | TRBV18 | CASSPKEGADYGYTF | TGTGCCAGCTCACCAAAGGAGGGGGCGGACTATGGCTACACCTTC
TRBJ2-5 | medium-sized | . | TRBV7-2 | CASSFPYQETQYF | TGTGCCAGCAGCTTCCCGTACCAAGAGACCCAGTACTTC
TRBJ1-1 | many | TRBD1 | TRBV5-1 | CASSLKQGGGTEAFF | TGCGCCAGCAGCTTGAAACAGGGGGGGGGTACTGAAGCTTTCTTT
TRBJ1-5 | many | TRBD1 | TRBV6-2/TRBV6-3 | CASSYPSGGPRQGKNQPQHF | TGTGCCAGCAGTTACCCCTCGGGAGGGCCGCGACAGGGAAAAAATCAGCCCCAGCATTTT
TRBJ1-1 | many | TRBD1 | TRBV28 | CASSTRTGAGRTEAFF | TGTGCCAGCAGTACCAGGACAGGGGCGGGCAGGACTGAAGCTTTCTTT
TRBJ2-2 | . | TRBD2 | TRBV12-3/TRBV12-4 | CASSPRSGRVTGELFF | TGTGCCAGCAGTCCCCGCAGCGGGAGGGTCACCGGGGAGCTGTTTTTT
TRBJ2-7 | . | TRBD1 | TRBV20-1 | CSARGQGLGPYEQYF | TGCAGTGCCAGGGGACAGGGGTTAGGTCCCTACGAGCAGTACTTC
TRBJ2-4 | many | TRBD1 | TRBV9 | CASSERDRENIQYF | TGTGCCAGCAGCGAGAGGGACAGGGAGAACATTCAGTACTTC
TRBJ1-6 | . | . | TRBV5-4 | CASSLIGTQAPLHF | TGTGCCAGCAGCTTGATTGGGACGCAAGCACCCCTCCACTTT
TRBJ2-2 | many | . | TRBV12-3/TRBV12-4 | CASSAGTGELFF | TGTGCCAGCAGTGCTGGCACCGGGGAGCTGTTTTTT
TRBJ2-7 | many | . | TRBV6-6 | CASSYSKLARSHEQYF | TGTGCCAGCAGTTACTCGAAGTTAGCGAGATCCCACGAGCAGTACTTC
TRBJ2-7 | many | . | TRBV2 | CASNGKGYEQYF | TGTGCCAGCAACGGGAAAGGCTACGAGCAGTACTTC
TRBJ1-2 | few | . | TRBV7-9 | CASSVAGHYGYTF | TGTGCCAGCAGTGTAGCTGGGCACTATGGCTACACCTTC
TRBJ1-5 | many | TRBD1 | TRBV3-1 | CASSQGDRDNQPQHF | TGTGCCAGCAGCCAAGGGGACAGGGACAATCAGCCCCAGCATTTT
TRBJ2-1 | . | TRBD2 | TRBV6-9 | CASSSLRGGYNEQFF | TGTGCCAGCAGTTCTCTCCGGGGGGGATACAATGAGCAGTTCTTC
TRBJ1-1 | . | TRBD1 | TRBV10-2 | CASTSGTAMNTEAFF | TGCGCCAGCACGTCCGGGACAGCCATGAACACTGAAGCTTTCTTT
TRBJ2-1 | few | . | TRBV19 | CASSIKKGSDEQFF | TGTGCCAGTAGTATAAAGAAGGGAAGCGATGAGCAGTTCTTC
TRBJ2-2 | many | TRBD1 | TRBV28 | CASSSLGTGNTGELFF | TGTGCCAGCAGTTCCCTGGGGACAGGGAACACCGGGGAGCTGTTTTTT
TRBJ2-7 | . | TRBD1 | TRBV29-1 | CSACLTGGYEQYF | TGCAGCGCCTGCCTTACAGGGGGCTACGAGCAGTACTTC
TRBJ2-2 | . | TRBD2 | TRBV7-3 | CASSSSSGSRAGELFF | TGTGCCAGCAGCTCTAGTAGCGGGAGCCGCGCCGGGGAGCTGTTTTTT
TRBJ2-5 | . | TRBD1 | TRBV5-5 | CASSPGGQLRHF | TGTGCCAGCAGCCCAGGGGGCCAGCTTCGGCACTTC
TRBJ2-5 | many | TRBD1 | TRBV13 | CASSFRDRGRETQYF | TGTGCCAGCAGCTTCCGGGACAGGGGGCGAGAGACCCAGTACTTC
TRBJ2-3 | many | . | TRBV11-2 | CASSLVWGQGDTQYF | TGTGCCAGCAGCTTAGTGTGGGGGCAAGGGGATACGCAGTATTTT
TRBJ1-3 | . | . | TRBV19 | CASSIGGGNPGNTIYF | TGTGCCAGTAGTATCGGAGGAGGCAACCCGGGAAACACCATATATTTT
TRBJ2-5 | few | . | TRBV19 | CASSNRADRETQYF | TGTGCCAGTAGTAACAGGGCAGATCGAGAGACCCAGTACTTC
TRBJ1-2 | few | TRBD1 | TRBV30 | CAWPRGQGDGYTF | TGTGCCTGGCCTCGGGGACAGGGTGACGGCTACACCTTC
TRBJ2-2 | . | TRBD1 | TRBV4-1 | CASQPNQGTADGELFF | TGCGCCAGTCAACCGAACCAGGGGACAGCAGACGGGGAGCTGTTTTTT
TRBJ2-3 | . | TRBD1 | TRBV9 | CASSVGSGTGAPVTQYF | TGTGCCAGCAGCGTAGGTTCCGGGACAGGGGCTCCTGTGACGCAGTATTTT
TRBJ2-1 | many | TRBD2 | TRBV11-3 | CASSPGLAGASDEQFF | TGTGCCAGCAGCCCTGGACTAGCGGGAGCTTCGGATGAGCAGTTCTTC
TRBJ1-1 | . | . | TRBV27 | CASIQDRGAFF | TGTGCCAGCATTCAGGACCGGGGGGCTTTCTTT